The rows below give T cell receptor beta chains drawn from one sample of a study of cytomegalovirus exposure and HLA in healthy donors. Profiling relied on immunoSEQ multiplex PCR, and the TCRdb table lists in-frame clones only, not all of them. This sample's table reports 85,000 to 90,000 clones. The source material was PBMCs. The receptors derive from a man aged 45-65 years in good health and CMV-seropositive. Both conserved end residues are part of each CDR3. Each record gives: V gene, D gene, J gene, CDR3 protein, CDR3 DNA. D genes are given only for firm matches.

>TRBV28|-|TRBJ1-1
CASSFPAGLDTEAFF
TGTGCCAGCAGTTTCCCAGCAGGGTTGGACACTGAAGCTTTCTTT
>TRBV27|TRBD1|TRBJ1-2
CASSSGQGGYGYTF
TGTGCCAGCAGTTCCGGACAGGGAGGCTATGGCTACACCTTC
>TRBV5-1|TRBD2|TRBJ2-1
CASSFGLAGTGEQFF
TGCGCCAGCAGTTTCGGACTAGCGGGAACCGGTGAGCAGTTCTTC
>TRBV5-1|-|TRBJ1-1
CASSPGGDTEAFF
TGCGCCAGCAGCCCCGGGGGGGACACTGAAGCTTTCTTT
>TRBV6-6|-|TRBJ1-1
CASSYVQNTEAFF
TGTGCCAGCAGTTACGTACAGAACACTGAAGCTTTCTTT
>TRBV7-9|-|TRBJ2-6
CASRGTGANVLTF
TGTGCCAGCCGGGGAACTGGGGCCAACGTCCTGACTTTC
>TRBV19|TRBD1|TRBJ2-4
CASSPRDRGIGIQYF
TGTGCCAGTAGTCCCCGGGACAGGGGAATTGGCATTCAGTACTTC
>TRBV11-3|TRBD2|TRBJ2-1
CASSPWGREGRSSYNEQFF
TGTGCCAGCAGCCCCTGGGGGCGGGAGGGCCGGAGCTCCTACAATGAGCAGTTCTTC
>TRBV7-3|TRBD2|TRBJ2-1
CASSFPGLATNEQFF
TGTGCCAGCAGCTTCCCGGGACTAGCCACCAATGAGCAGTTCTTC
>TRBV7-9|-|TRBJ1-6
CASSQPNQGPVNSPLHF
TGTGCCAGCAGCCAACCGAACCAGGGGCCCGTCAATTCACCCCTCCACTTT
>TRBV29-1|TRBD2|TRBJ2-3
CSVGVLGEGSDTQYF
TGCAGCGTGGGGGTGTTAGGGGAGGGTTCAGATACGCAGTATTTT